This entry lists 5 T cell receptor beta chains sequenced from one sample in a study of Ad26.COV2.S vaccination and SARS-CoV-2 variants. This table comes from immunoSEQ multiplex PCR, and its TCRdb copy is limited to in-frame clones, with some not included. This sample has about 400,000 clones; 92% occur once, and the top ten carry more than 1.5%. Treatment: around 19 received Ad26.COV2.S at low or high dose, single or two shots; about 5 received placebo; per-sample allocation not given. Sampling occurred on day 63 after the first vaccine or placebo injection. Source: peripheral blood, taken in a trial of Ad26.COV2.S vaccine versus placebo. These TCRs come from a person between 18 and 60 years old who received the Ad26.COV2.S COVID-19 vaccine or a placebo.

In the case of this clone: This same CDR3 is encoded by further DNA sequences in the sample. The CDR3 loop is CASSPGSYGYTF. The CDR3, as DNA: TGTGCCAGCAGCCCGGGATCCTATGGCTACACCTTC. V and J are TRBV28 and TRBJ1-2; unclear D gene. CDR3 length equals 12 residues. V dropped 6 bases and J dropped 4 bases, with 9 bases sitting between them. CDR1 is MDHEN and CDR2 is SYDVKM in the germline V gene.

CDR3 region: CASSPLAGWDTEAFF. CDR3 bases: TGTGCCAGCAGCCCGCTGGCAGGTTGGGACACTGAAGCTTTCTTT. The chain carries TRBV9 and TRBJ1-1; D is unclear. The germline CDR1 and CDR2 sequences are SGDLS and YYNGEE. The CDR3 consists of 15 residues. V lost 4 bases and J 3 bases, leaving 16 bases between the germline ends.

The gene calls are TRBV19 and TRBJ1-3, with no clear D. Germline lookup yields CDR1 LNHDA and CDR2 SQIVND (reference sequence). V was trimmed by 6 bases and J by 5 bases, leaving 14 bases between them. This CDR3 has 14 residues. CDR3 sequence: CASRGLGSRNTIYF. CDR3 sequence (DNA): TGTGCCAGTAGAGGGTTGGGCAGCAGAAACACCATATATTTT.

This clone was observed a single time. The chain combines TRBV10-2 with TRBJ2-1, with a tentative D call TRBD1 (5 bases). V gave up 7 bases and J gave up 5 bases, with 12 bases separating them. Germline V gene sequence: CDR1 WSHSY, CDR2 SAAADI. The CDR3 contains 13 residues. The CDR3: CASTQGLNNEQFF. DNA for the CDR3: TGCGCCAGCACGCAGGGTTTGAACAATGAGCAGTTCTTC.

This chain connects TRBV27 to TRBJ2-5; possible D gene TRBD2, 6 bases. Trimming took 10 bases from V and 2 from J, leaving 14 bases between them. The CDR3 runs 13 residues. The germline CDR1 and CDR2 sequences are MNHEY and SMNVEV (reference sequence). CDR3 bases: TGTGCCACCATCGGGGGTGTTCAAGAGACCCAGTACTTC. Protein product: CATIGGVQETQYF.